The 2 T cell receptor beta chains in this list originate from one sample, sequenced in a study of shared clonotypes between healthy human individuals. Assay used: immunoSEQ multiplex PCR; TCRdb lists only in-frame clones, some missing. The sample lists some 2,000,000 clones, 95% seen once, with 0.1% to 0.15% in the top ten. Input material: naive CD4+ T cells sorted from blood. The subset: CD45RA+ positively selected. Receptors originate from a young man in good health.

The chain joins TRBV14 to TRBJ1-1; tentatively, D is TRBD1 (6 bases). The V and J ends lost 3 bases and 5 bases respectively, with 13 bases between them. The CDR3 spans 14 residues. Germline V gene data show CDR1 as SGHDN and CDR2 as FVKESK. CDR3: CASSQQQGTTEAFF. The DNA for the CDR3 is TGTGCCAGCAGCCAGCAACAGGGAACAACTGAAGCTTTCTTT.

The table lists this clone with a count of one. The chain employs TRBV6-1 and TRBJ2-5; 9 bases are shared with TRBD2. The CDR3 is 16 amino acids. Looked up from germline, CDR1 is MNHNS and CDR2 is SASEGT. After removal of 4 bases from V and 2 bases from J, the junction contained 8 bases not matched to a gene. Here the CDR3 DNA reads TGTGCCAGCAGTGTCGGGACTAGCTGGGTACAAGAGACCCAGTACTTC. This codes for CASSVGTSWVQETQYF.